This TCR beta chain was obtained from a study of CD8+ T cells in alopecia areata. Treatment specified: oral pan-JAK inhibitor, 5-10 mg twice daily. Isolated RNA was reverse transcribed into cDNA used as the sequencing template. Assay used: immunoSEQ multiplex PCR; TCRdb lists only in-frame clones, some missing. The sample holds under 150,000 clones; over 60% are singletons and the top ten take more than 5%. Note on this clone: What it recognizes is unknown.

CDR1 is MGHDK, CDR2 SYGVNS, per germline. Deletions cut 5 bases from V and 4 bases from J, with 17 bases between. The CDR3 runs 15 residues. Study outcomes and limitations: Many expanded lesional clones stayed in scalp and blood while on tofacitinib.

The J gene is TRBJ1-2, the V gene TRBV25-1; D not resolved. The sample was CD4+ T cells sorted from blood, taken at week 4, from a patient treated with tofacitinib. This clonotype was obtained from a human donor with alopecia areata. In DNA form, the CDR3 reads TGTGCCAGCAGTATGAACTCCGACGGAACCTATGGCTACACCTTC. The encoded protein is CASSMNSDGTYGYTF.